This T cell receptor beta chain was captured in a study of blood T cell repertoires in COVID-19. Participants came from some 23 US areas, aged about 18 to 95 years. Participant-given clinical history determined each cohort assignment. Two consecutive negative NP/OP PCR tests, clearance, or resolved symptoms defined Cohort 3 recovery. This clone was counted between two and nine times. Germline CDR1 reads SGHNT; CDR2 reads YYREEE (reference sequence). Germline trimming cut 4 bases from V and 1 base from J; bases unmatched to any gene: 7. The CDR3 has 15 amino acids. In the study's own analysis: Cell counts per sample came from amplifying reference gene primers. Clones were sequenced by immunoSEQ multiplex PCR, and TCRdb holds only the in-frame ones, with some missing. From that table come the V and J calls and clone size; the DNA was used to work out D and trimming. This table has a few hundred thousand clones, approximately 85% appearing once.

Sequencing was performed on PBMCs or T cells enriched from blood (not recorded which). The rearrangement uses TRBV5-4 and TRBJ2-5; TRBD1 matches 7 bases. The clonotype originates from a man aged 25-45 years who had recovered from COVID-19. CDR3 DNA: TGTGCCAGCAGCGACAGGGTCGTAGGCCAAGAGACCCAGTACTTC. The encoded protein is CASSDRVVGQETQYF. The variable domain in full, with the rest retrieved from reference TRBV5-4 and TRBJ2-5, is ETGVTQSPTHLIKTRGQQVTLRCSSQSGHNTVSWYQQALGQGPQFIFQYYREEENGRGNFPPRFSGLQFPNYSSELNVNALELDDSALYLCASSDRVVGQETQYFGPGTRLLVL.